This TCR beta chain was found in a study of blood T cells in healthy people across ages. Each donor's blood draw was approximately 10 milliliters of peripheral blood. Total RNA, at least 5.5 micrograms per sample, was extracted from PBMCs. Germline lookup yields CDR1 SGHTA and CDR2 FQGTGA. The CDR3 has 15 amino acids. The ends were cut back, 5 bases at V and 5 bases at J, with 18 bases in the middle. A sample-barcoded 5' primer and a J-beta primer mix were used in a second PCR of about 7 to 12 cycles. Each CDR3 protein is one row after TCRdb ran MiXCR on the 5' RACE reads. The table has approximately 780,000 distinct CDR3 sequences, roughly 25% seen once. These sequences were also reported in another study, on T cells of mothers and their children. That work contributes: Biologically related mothers and children overlapped slightly more than unrelated pairs, a non-significant difference.

Specimen: blood. The clonotype originates from a boy under 18 in good health. The chain links TRBV7-3 to TRBJ2-5; no definite D call. This CDR3 is CASSLSATPTETQYF. CDR3 nucleotide sequence: TGTGCCAGCAGCCTGTCGGCCACACCAACTGAGACCCAGTACTTC. Together with reference TRBV7-3 and TRBJ2-5, the CDR3 gives the full variable domain: GAGVSQTPSNKVTEKGKYVELRCDPISGHTALYWYRQSLGQGPEFLIYFQGTGAADDSGLPNDRFFAVRPEGSVSTLKIQRTERGDSAVYLCASSLSATPTETQYFGPGTRLLVL.